Listed below are T cell receptor beta chains from one sample, sequenced in a study of PD-L1 blockade in urothelial cancer. The repertoire was sequenced with immunoSEQ multiplex PCR; TCRdb's copy has only in-frame clones and lacks some. The data contain about 51,000 clones, around 86% of them singletons. This specimen was PBMCs, taken around atezolizumab (anti-PD-L1) treatment. Receptors were obtained from a man in his fifties or sixties with urothelial cancer. Both conserved end residues are part of each CDR3. D genes are given only for firm matches. Size is stated for part of the rows, as once, few or many counts, or as a class when the clone is expanded.

j_call: TRBJ2-5; d_call: TRBD1; v_call: TRBV11-3; clone_size: -; cdr3_aa: CASSLRQGSETQYF; cdr3_nt: TGTGCCAGCAGCCTTAGACAGGGGTCAGAGACCCAGTACTTC
j_call: TRBJ1-4; d_call: TRBD1; v_call: TRBV19; clone_size: -; cdr3_aa: CASSIGGQGRRGDEKLFF; cdr3_nt: TGTGCCAGTAGTATTGGAGGACAGGGGCGCAGAGGCGATGAAAAACTGTTTTTT
j_call: TRBJ2-7; d_call: -; v_call: TRBV28; clone_size: -; cdr3_aa: CASSLSGSLVHEQYF; cdr3_nt: TGTGCCAGCAGTTTATCGGGGTCCCTGGTCCACGAGCAGTACTTC
j_call: TRBJ2-2; d_call: -; v_call: TRBV5-1; clone_size: -; cdr3_aa: CASSYAEGGELFF; cdr3_nt: TGCGCCAGCAGCTACGCGGAGGGCGGGGAGCTGTTTTTT
j_call: TRBJ2-6; d_call: -; v_call: TRBV6-5; clone_size: -; cdr3_aa: CASTYDLSGANVLTF; cdr3_nt: TGTGCCAGCACCTACGATCTCTCTGGGGCCAACGTCCTGACTTTC
j_call: TRBJ2-7; d_call: TRBD2; v_call: TRBV29-1; clone_size: once; cdr3_aa: CSVSLRTSGTYEQYF; cdr3_nt: TGCAGCGTTTCCTTGCGGACTAGCGGCACATACGAGCAGTACTTC
j_call: TRBJ2-3; d_call: TRBD2; v_call: TRBV9; clone_size: -; cdr3_aa: CASSDQAGGSTDTQYF; cdr3_nt: TGTGCCAGCAGCGACCAAGCGGGAGGGAGCACAGATACGCAGTATTTT
j_call: TRBJ2-1; d_call: -; v_call: TRBV4-1; clone_size: -; cdr3_aa: CASSQDNSGTYNEQFF; cdr3_nt: TGCGCCAGCAGCCAAGATAATTCGGGAACCTACAATGAGCAGTTCTTC
j_call: TRBJ2-2; d_call: TRBD2; v_call: TRBV4-1; clone_size: -; cdr3_aa: CASSFTSGRVTGELFF; cdr3_nt: TGCGCCAGCAGCTTCACTAGCGGGAGAGTGACCGGGGAGCTGTTTTTT
j_call: TRBJ1-3; d_call: TRBD1; v_call: TRBV27; clone_size: -; cdr3_aa: CASSPQGDRNTIYF; cdr3_nt: TGTGCCAGCAGTCCTCAGGGGGATAGAAACACCATATATTTT
j_call: TRBJ2-3; d_call: TRBD2; v_call: TRBV19; clone_size: -; cdr3_aa: CASSPRTSGNTDTQYF; cdr3_nt: TGTGCCAGTAGTCCCCGGACTAGCGGGAACACAGATACGCAGTATTTT
j_call: TRBJ2-3; d_call: -; v_call: TRBV7-2; clone_size: -; cdr3_aa: CASSLDTGVATRTQYF; cdr3_nt: TGTGCCAGCAGCTTAGATACGGGAGTAGCTACCCGTACGCAGTATTTT
j_call: TRBJ2-2; d_call: TRBD1; v_call: TRBV19; clone_size: -; cdr3_aa: CASSDNSGQGARELFF; cdr3_nt: TGTGCCAGTAGTGATAATTCGGGACAGGGGGCAAGGGAGCTGTTTTTT
j_call: TRBJ1-6; d_call: -; v_call: TRBV11-3; clone_size: -; cdr3_aa: CASSYSNSPLHF; cdr3_nt: TGTGCCAGCAGCTATAGTAATTCACCCCTCCACTTT
j_call: TRBJ1-2; d_call: -; v_call: TRBV6-5; clone_size: -; cdr3_aa: CASSLQKNYGYTF; cdr3_nt: TGTGCCAGCAGTCTACAGAAGAACTATGGCTACACCTTC
j_call: TRBJ2-4; d_call: -; v_call: TRBV28; clone_size: -; cdr3_aa: CASSSPGTTKNIQYF; cdr3_nt: TGTGCCAGCAGCTCGCCGGGGACAACAAAAAACATTCAGTACTTC
j_call: TRBJ1-5; d_call: -; v_call: TRBV29-1; clone_size: few; cdr3_aa: CSELDGLDQPQHF; cdr3_nt: TGCAGCGAGTTAGACGGGTTAGATCAGCCCCAGCATTTT
j_call: TRBJ2-5; d_call: -; v_call: TRBV29-1; clone_size: -; cdr3_aa: CSVVVAGIEAAQYF; cdr3_nt: TGCAGCGTTGTGGTGGCCGGTATCGAGGCTGCCCAGTACTTC
j_call: TRBJ2-5; d_call: TRBD1; v_call: TRBV9; clone_size: once; cdr3_aa: CASSEGQGVTQYF; cdr3_nt: TGTGCCAGCAGTGAAGGACAGGGCGTGACCCAGTACTTC
j_call: TRBJ2-7; d_call: -; v_call: TRBV6-5; clone_size: few; cdr3_aa: CASSWVGYEQYF; cdr3_nt: TGTGCCAGCAGTTGGGTCGGGTACGAGCAGTACTTC
j_call: TRBJ1-1; d_call: -; v_call: TRBV27; clone_size: once; cdr3_aa: CASSFDRTTEAFF; cdr3_nt: TGTGCCAGCAGTTTCGACAGAACCACTGAAGCTTTCTTT
j_call: TRBJ2-7; d_call: TRBD2; v_call: TRBV5-4; clone_size: -; cdr3_aa: CASSQEGTSGTYEQYF; cdr3_nt: TGTGCCAGCAGCCAAGAAGGGACTAGCGGCACCTACGAGCAGTACTTC
j_call: TRBJ1-5; d_call: TRBD1; v_call: TRBV15; clone_size: -; cdr3_aa: CATSRPTGGGYSNQPQHF; cdr3_nt: TGTGCCACCAGCAGGCCGACAGGGGGCGGATATAGCAATCAGCCCCAGCATTTT
j_call: TRBJ1-1; d_call: -; v_call: TRBV2; clone_size: -; cdr3_aa: CASSEREVNTEAFF; cdr3_nt: TGTGCCAGCAGTGAACGGGAAGTGAACACTGAAGCTTTCTTT
j_call: TRBJ1-4; d_call: TRBD1; v_call: TRBV27; clone_size: -; cdr3_aa: CASTPTGQGREKLFF; cdr3_nt: TGTGCCAGCACCCCCACAGGACAGGGGCGGGAAAAACTGTTTTTT
j_call: TRBJ2-1; d_call: TRBD2; v_call: TRBV11-2; clone_size: once; cdr3_aa: CASSLDPPLLAGVKGEQFF; cdr3_nt: TGTGCCAGCAGCTTAGATCCCCCCTTACTAGCGGGAGTAAAAGGTGAGCAGTTCTTC
j_call: TRBJ1-2; d_call: -; v_call: TRBV7-9; clone_size: -; cdr3_aa: CASSSYGGWNYGYTF; cdr3_nt: TGTGCCAGCAGCAGCTACGGGGGGTGGAACTATGGCTACACCTTC
j_call: TRBJ1-6; d_call: -; v_call: TRBV6-5; clone_size: few; cdr3_aa: CASSYWAGNSPLHF; cdr3_nt: TGTGCCAGCAGTTACTGGGCAGGGAATTCACCCCTCCACTTT
j_call: TRBJ1-5; d_call: TRBD1; v_call: TRBV7-7; clone_size: -; cdr3_aa: CASSTGQGRNQPQHF; cdr3_nt: TGTGCTAGCAGCACGGGACAGGGAAGGAATCAGCCCCAGCATTTT
j_call: TRBJ2-1; d_call: -; v_call: TRBV28; clone_size: -; cdr3_aa: CASSLNWPAGWNEQFF; cdr3_nt: TGTGCCAGCAGTTTAAACTGGCCGGCGGGATGGAATGAGCAGTTCTTC
j_call: TRBJ1-1; d_call: -; v_call: TRBV21-1; clone_size: -; cdr3_aa: CASSRRVNTEAFF; cdr3_nt: TGTGCCAGCAGCAGAAGAGTGAACACTGAAGCTTTCTTT
j_call: TRBJ1-1; d_call: TRBD1; v_call: TRBV13; clone_size: -; cdr3_aa: CASSPLDRVRTEAFF; cdr3_nt: TGTGCCAGCAGCCCGTTGGACAGGGTTCGCACTGAAGCTTTCTTT
j_call: TRBJ2-1; d_call: TRBD1; v_call: TRBV7-2; clone_size: -; cdr3_aa: CASSQGQGVYNEQFF; cdr3_nt: TGTGCCAGCAGCCAGGGACAGGGGGTTTACAATGAGCAGTTCTTC
j_call: TRBJ2-7; d_call: TRBD1; v_call: TRBV7-4; clone_size: -; cdr3_aa: CASSLTEDRGDYEQYF; cdr3_nt: TGTGCCAGCAGCTTAACTGAGGACAGGGGGGACTACGAGCAGTACTTC
j_call: TRBJ1-4; d_call: -; v_call: TRBV10-3; clone_size: -; cdr3_aa: CAISESAATNEKLFF; cdr3_nt: TGTGCCATCAGTGAGTCGGCTGCAACTAATGAAAAACTGTTTTTT
j_call: TRBJ2-2; d_call: TRBD2; v_call: TRBV9; clone_size: once; cdr3_aa: CASSIRGLEGAGGSLYTGELFF; cdr3_nt: TGTGCCAGCAGCATTCGGGGCTTAGAGGGTGCGGGGGGGTCCTTATACACCGGGGAGCTGTTTTTT
j_call: TRBJ2-5; d_call: TRBD2; v_call: TRBV7-3; clone_size: -; cdr3_aa: CASSLTSGSRETQYF; cdr3_nt: TGTGCCAGCAGCTTGACTAGCGGGAGCCGTGAGACCCAGTACTTC
j_call: TRBJ2-3; d_call: -; v_call: TRBV5-1; clone_size: -; cdr3_aa: CASSFSTSTDTQYF; cdr3_nt: TGCGCCAGCAGCTTTTCCACTAGCACAGATACGCAGTATTTT
j_call: TRBJ2-3; d_call: TRBD2; v_call: TRBV9; clone_size: -; cdr3_aa: CASNRWGGRTDTQYF; cdr3_nt: TGTGCCAGCAACAGATGGGGGGGACGCACAGATACGCAGTATTTT
j_call: TRBJ2-7; d_call: -; v_call: TRBV27; clone_size: -; cdr3_aa: CASSGRDFYEQYF; cdr3_nt: TGTGCCAGCAGCGGGCGGGATTTCTACGAGCAGTACTTC
j_call: TRBJ2-1; d_call: TRBD2; v_call: TRBV7-2; clone_size: -; cdr3_aa: CASSLVPTSGAYNEQFF; cdr3_nt: TGTGCCAGCAGCTTAGTTCCCACTAGCGGGGCATACAATGAGCAGTTCTTC
j_call: TRBJ1-2; d_call: -; v_call: TRBV15; clone_size: -; cdr3_aa: CATSRDRVNYGYTF; cdr3_nt: TGTGCCACCAGCAGAGATCGGGTTAACTATGGCTACACCTTC
j_call: TRBJ2-5; d_call: TRBD2; v_call: TRBV7-2; clone_size: -; cdr3_aa: CASSLDPSGRPLETQYF; cdr3_nt: TGTGCCAGCAGCTTAGATCCTAGCGGGAGACCCCTAGAGACCCAGTACTTC
j_call: TRBJ2-7; d_call: TRBD1; v_call: TRBV19; clone_size: -; cdr3_aa: CASSRQGFYEQYF; cdr3_nt: TGTGCCAGTAGCAGACAGGGATTCTACGAGCAGTACTTC